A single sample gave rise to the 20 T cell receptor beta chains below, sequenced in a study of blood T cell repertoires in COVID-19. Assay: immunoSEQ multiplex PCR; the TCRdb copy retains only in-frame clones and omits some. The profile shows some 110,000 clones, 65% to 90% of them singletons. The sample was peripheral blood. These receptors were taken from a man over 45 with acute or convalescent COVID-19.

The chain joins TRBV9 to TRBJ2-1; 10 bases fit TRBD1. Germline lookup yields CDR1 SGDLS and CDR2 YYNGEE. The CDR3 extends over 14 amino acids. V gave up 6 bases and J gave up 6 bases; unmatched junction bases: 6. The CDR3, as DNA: TGTGCCAGCAAGGGGGACAGGGGATCCAATGAGCAGTTCTTC. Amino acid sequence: CASKGDRGSNEQFF.

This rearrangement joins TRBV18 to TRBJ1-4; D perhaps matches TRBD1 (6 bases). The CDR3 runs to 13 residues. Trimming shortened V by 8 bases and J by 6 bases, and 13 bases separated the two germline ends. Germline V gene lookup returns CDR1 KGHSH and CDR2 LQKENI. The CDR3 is CASNDRHDEKLFF. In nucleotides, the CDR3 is TGTGCCAGCAATGACAGGCACGATGAAAAACTGTTTTTT.

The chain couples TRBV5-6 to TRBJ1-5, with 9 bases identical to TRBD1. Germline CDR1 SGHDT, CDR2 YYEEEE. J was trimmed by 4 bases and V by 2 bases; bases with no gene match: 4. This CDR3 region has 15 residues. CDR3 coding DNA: TGTGCCAGCAGCTTTTGGACAGGGGTTAATCAGCCCCAGCATTTT. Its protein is CASSFWTGVNQPQHF.

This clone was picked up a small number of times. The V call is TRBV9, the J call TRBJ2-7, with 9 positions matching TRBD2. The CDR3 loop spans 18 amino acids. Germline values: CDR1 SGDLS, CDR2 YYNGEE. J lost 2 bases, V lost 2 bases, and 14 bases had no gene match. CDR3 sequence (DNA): TGTGCCAGCAGCGTGCGTCCTAGCGGGGCGGGAGGTCCCTACGAGCAGTACTTC. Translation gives CASSVRPSGAGGPYEQYF.

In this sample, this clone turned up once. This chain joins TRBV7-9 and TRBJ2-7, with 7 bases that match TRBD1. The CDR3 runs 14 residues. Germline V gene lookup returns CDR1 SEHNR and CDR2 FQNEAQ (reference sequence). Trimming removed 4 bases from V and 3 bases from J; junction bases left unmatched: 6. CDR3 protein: CASSSGTEGYEQYF. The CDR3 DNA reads TGTGCCAGCAGCTCCGGGACAGAGGGCTACGAGCAGTACTTC.

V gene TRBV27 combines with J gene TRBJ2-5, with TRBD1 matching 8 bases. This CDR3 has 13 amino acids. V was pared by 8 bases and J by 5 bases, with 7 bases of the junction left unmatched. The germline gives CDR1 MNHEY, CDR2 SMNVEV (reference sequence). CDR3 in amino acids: CASRTGGRETQYF. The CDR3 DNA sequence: TGTGCCAGCCGAACAGGGGGAAGGGAGACCCAGTACTTC.

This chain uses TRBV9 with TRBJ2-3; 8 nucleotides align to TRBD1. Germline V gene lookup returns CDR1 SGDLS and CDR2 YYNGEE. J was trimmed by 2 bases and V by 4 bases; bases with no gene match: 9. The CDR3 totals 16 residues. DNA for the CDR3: TGTGCCAGCAGCTCCTCGGACAGGGCCATCACAGATACGCAGTATTTT. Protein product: CASSSSDRAITDTQYF.

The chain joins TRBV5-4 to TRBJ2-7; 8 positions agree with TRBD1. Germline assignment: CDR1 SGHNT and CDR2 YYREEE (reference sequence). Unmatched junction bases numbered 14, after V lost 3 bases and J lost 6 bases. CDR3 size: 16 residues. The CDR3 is CASSWGSGDRGLEQYF. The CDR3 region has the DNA TGTGCCAGCAGCTGGGGGTCCGGCGACAGGGGTCTCGAGCAGTACTTC.

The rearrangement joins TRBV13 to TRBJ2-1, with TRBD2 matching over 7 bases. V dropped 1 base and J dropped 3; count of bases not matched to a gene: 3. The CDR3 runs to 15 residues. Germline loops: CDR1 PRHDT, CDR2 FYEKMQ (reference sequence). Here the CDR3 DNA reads TGTGCCAGCAGCTTAGAAGGGAGGGGCTACAATGAGCAGTTCTTC. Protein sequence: CASSLEGRGYNEQFF.

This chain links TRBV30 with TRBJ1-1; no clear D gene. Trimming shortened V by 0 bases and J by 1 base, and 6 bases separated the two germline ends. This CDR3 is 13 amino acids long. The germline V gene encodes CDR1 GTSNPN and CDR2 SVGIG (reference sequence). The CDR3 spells CAWSVRANTEAFF. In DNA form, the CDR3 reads TGTGCCTGGAGTGTACGAGCGAACACTGAAGCTTTCTTT.

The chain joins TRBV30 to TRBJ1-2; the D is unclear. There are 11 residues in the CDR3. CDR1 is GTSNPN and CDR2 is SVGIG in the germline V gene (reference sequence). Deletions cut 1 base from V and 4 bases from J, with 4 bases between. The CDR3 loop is CAWSASYGYTF. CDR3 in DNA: TGTGCCTGGAGTGCGAGCTATGGCTACACCTTC.

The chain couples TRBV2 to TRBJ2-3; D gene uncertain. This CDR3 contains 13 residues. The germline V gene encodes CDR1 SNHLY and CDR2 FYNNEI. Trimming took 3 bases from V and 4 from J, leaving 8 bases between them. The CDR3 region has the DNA TGTGCCAGCAGTGAGGTAGAAGCAGATACGCAGTATTTT. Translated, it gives CASSEVEADTQYF.

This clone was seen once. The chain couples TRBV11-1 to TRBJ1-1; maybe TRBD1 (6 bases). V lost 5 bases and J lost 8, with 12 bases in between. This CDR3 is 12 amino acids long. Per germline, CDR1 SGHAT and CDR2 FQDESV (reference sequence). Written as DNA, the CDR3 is TGTGCCAGCAGCCACAGGGCTAGGGAAGCTTTCTTT. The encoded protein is CASSHRAREAFF.

CDR3 in amino acids: CASSGDRGSLDEQYF. CDR3 nucleotide sequence: TGTGCCAGTAGTGGGGACAGGGGGTCTCTGGACGAGCAGTACTTC. This chain joins TRBV19 and TRBJ2-7; the match to TRBD1 covers 11 bases. Germline CDR1 and CDR2: LNHDA and SQIVND (reference sequence). The CDR3 consists of 15 residues. Trimming at V came to 5 bases and at J to 5 bases, leaving 8 bases not matched to a gene.

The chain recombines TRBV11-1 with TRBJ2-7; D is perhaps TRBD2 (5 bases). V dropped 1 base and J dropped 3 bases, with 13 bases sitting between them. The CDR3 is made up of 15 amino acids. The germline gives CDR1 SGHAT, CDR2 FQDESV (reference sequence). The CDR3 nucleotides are TGTGCCAGCAGCTTAGGGCAAGGAGGCCACTACGAGCAGTACTTC. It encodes CASSLGQGGHYEQYF.

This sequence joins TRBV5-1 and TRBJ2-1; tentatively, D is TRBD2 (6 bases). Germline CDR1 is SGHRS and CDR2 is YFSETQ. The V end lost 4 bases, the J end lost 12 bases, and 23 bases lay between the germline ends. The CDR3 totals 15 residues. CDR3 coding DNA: TGCGCCAGCAGCGGGGACTTCGGCGCGGCAGGTTTGCAGTTCTTC. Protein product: CASSGDFGAAGLQFF.

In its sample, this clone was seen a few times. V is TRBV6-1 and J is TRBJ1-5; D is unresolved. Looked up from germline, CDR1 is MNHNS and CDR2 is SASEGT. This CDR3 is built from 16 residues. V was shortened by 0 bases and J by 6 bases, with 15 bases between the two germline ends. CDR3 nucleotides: TGTGCCAGCAGTGAAGCGAGGACTTCCTACGGTCAGCCCCAGCATTTT. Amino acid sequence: CASSEARTSYGQPQHF.

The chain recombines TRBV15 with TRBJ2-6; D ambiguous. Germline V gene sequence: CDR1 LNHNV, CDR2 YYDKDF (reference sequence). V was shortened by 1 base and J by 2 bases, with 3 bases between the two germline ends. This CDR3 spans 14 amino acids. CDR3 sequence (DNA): TGTGCCACCAGCAGAGTAGCTGGGGCCAACGTCCTGACTTTC. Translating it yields CATSRVAGANVLTF.

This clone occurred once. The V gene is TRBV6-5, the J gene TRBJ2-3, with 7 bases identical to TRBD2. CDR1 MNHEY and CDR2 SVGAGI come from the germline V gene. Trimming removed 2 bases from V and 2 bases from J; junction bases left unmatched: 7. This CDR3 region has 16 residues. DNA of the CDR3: TGTGCCAGCAGTTACGATGGGCTAGCGGTCACAGATACGCAGTATTTT. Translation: CASSYDGLAVTDTQYF.

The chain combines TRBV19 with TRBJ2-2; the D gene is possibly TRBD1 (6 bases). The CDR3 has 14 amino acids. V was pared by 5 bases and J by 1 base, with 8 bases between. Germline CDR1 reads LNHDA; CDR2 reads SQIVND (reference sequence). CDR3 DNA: TGTGCCAGTAGTGTGGGACAGAACACCGGGGAGCTGTTTTTT. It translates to CASSVGQNTGELFF.